The 32 T cell receptor beta chains listed next were all sequenced from one sample in a study of cytomegalovirus exposure and HLA in healthy donors. The PCR had 60 Vbeta and 13 Jbeta primers. Sequenced by immunoSEQ multiplex PCR; TCRdb stores in-frame clones only, minus some. The sample lists 150,000 to 200,000 clones, about 13% occurring once. Material: PBMCs. Receptors were obtained from a man aged 45-65 years in good health and CMV-seropositive.

This clone was observed a handful of times. V and J are TRBV11-2 and TRBJ1-2; TRBD1 might be the D (6 bases). The CDR3 runs 14 residues. The V gene lost 11 bases and the J gene lost 1 base, with 17 bases spanning the gap. The germline V gene encodes CDR1 SGHAT and CDR2 FQNNGV. The chain's CDR3 is CAAGRGRINYGYTF. CDR3 sequence (DNA): TGTGCCGCCGGCAGGGGCCGAATTAACTATGGCTACACCTTC. Full variable domain (rest looked up from reference TRBV11-2 and TRBJ1-2): EAGVAQSPRYKIIEKRQSVAFWCNPISGHATLYWYQQILGQGPKLLIQFQNNGVVDDSQLPKDRFSAERLKGVDSTLKIQPAKLEDSAVYLCAAGRGRINYGYTFGSGTRLTVV.

Only a few counts were recorded for this clone. The V and J genes are TRBV19 and TRBJ1-5; no firm D call. The CDR3 consists of 16 residues. V lost 5 bases to trimming and J lost 1 base, with 15 bases between them. Germline lookup yields CDR1 LNHDA and CDR2 SQIVND (reference sequence). The CDR3 sequence: CASSGLIPGSNQPQHF. For the CDR3, the DNA is TGTGCCAGTAGTGGTCTGATCCCCGGGAGCAATCAGCCCCAGCATTTT. The entire variable domain, with the rest obtained from reference TRBV19 and TRBJ1-5, is as follows: DGGITQSPKYLFRKEGQNVTLSCEQNLNHDAMYWYRQDPGQGLRLIYYSQIVNDFQKGDIAEGYSVSREKKESFPLTVTSAQKNPTAFYLCASSGLIPGSNQPQHFGDGTRLSIL.

The rearrangement links TRBV7-9 to TRBJ2-3; D possibly corresponds to TRBD1 (5 bases). The CDR3 runs to 14 residues. The ends were cut back, 1 base at V and 6 bases at J, with 11 bases in the middle. CDR1 and CDR2 (germline): SEHNR, FQNEAQ (reference sequence). The CDR3 DNA reads TGTGCCAGCAGCTTAGTCCAGGGTATGGATACGCAGTATTTT. The encoded protein is CASSLVQGMDTQYF.

V usage is TRBV7-3 and J usage is TRBJ2-3, with a weak D call TRBD1 (5 bases). The CDR3 contains 15 residues. Germline V lookup: CDR1 SGHTA, CDR2 FQGTGA. V gave up 5 bases and J gave up 2 bases, with 14 bases separating them. CDR3 loop: CASSPAGYPTDTQYF. The CDR3 nucleotides read TGTGCCAGCAGCCCGGCAGGGTACCCCACAGATACGCAGTATTTT.

J is TRBJ1-2 and V is TRBV10-3; 7 nucleotides line up with TRBD1. J lost 4 bases, V lost 6 bases, and 8 bases had no gene match. The germline V gene encodes CDR1 ENHRY and CDR2 SYGVKD. CDR3 size: 14 residues. The CDR3 nucleotides read TGTGCCATCAGGGCAACACAGGGGAGCTATGGCTACACCTTC. This codes for CAIRATQGSYGYTF.

This rearrangement joins TRBV5-1 to TRBJ1-1, with TRBD1 identical over 9 bases. Germline CDR1 is SGHRS and CDR2 is YFSETQ. There are 15 residues in the CDR3. V dropped 3 bases and J dropped 10; count of bases not matched to a gene: 13. The CDR3 DNA reads TGCGCCAGCAGCTCGGGACAGGGTGGATTTTTGGGAGCTTTCTTT. Protein product: CASSSGQGGFLGAFF.

This clone turned up a few times. The V call is TRBV9, the J call TRBJ1-2; TRBD1 matches 10 bases. The CDR3 has 13 amino acids. Trimming at V came to 2 bases and at J to 8 bases, leaving 3 bases not matched to a gene. CDR1 SGDLS and CDR2 YYNGEE come from the germline V gene. The CDR3 spells CASSVRDRGGYTF. The CDR3 nucleotides read TGTGCCAGCAGCGTGAGGGACAGGGGAGGCTACACCTTC.

The chain uses TRBV9 and TRBJ1-2; a possible D gene is TRBD1 (5 bases). This CDR3 spans 15 amino acids. The germline gives CDR1 SGDLS, CDR2 YYNGEE. With 4 bases removed from V and 5 bases from J, the gap between germline ends came to 18 bases. CDR3 nucleotides: TGTGCCAGCAGCAGGGGAGGCCTCGGGGGATATGGCTACACCTTC. It translates to CASSRGGLGGYGYTF.

For this clone: Other DNA sequences from this sample encode an identical CDR3 as well. V usage is TRBV6-5 and J usage is TRBJ1-4, with D possibly being TRBD1 (6 bases). V was shortened by 4 bases and J by 1 base, with 10 bases between the two germline ends. Germline CDR1 and CDR2: MNHEY and SVGAGI. The CDR3 has 15 amino acids. The chain's CDR3 is CASSSRGGTNEKLFF. The DNA for the CDR3 is TGTGCCAGCAGTTCCAGGGGCGGAACTAATGAAAAACTGTTTTTT.

The CDR3 region is CASFPTTGAQETQYF. The CDR3 nucleotides are TGTGCCAGCTTCCCAACGACAGGGGCGCAAGAGACCCAGTACTTC. The chain uses TRBV5-5 and TRBJ2-5, with TRBD1 matching over 8 bases. This CDR3 has 15 amino acids. Germline CDR1 reads SGHKS; CDR2 reads YYEKEE (reference sequence). Trimming at V came to 7 bases and at J to 2 bases, leaving 10 bases not matched to a gene. The complete variable domain, with remaining parts taken from reference TRBV5-5 and TRBJ2-5, reads DAGVTQSPTHLIKTRGQQVTLRCSPISGHKSVSWYQQVLGQGPQFIFQYYEKEERGRGNFPDRFSARQFPNYSSELNVNALLLGDSALYLCASFPTTGAQETQYFGPGTRLLVL.

A few counts support this clone. The chain uses TRBV6-5 and TRBJ2-3; D remains unclear. This CDR3 contains 16 residues. The germline V and J ends were trimmed by 2 bases and 10 bases, with 22 bases remaining between them. Germline CDR1 MNHEY, CDR2 SVGAGI. CDR3 protein: CASSYGPTNLDRPQYF. The CDR3 region has the DNA TGTGCCAGCAGTTACGGCCCAACTAATCTTGATAGGCCGCAGTATTTT.

This clone was seen more than once but under ten times. The V call is TRBV27, the J call TRBJ1-6; weak D call: TRBD1 (5 bases). This CDR3 has 16 residues. Trimming left V 5 bases short and J 4 bases short, with 15 bases between. Germline assignment: CDR1 MNHEY and CDR2 SMNVEV (reference sequence). The CDR3 region is CASSLEPGGYNSPLHF. The DNA of the CDR3 is TGTGCCAGCAGTCTCGAGCCGGGGGGTTATAATTCACCCCTCCACTTT.

The table lists this clone with a few counts. The chain uses TRBV6-5 and TRBJ2-5, with 11 bases aligning to TRBD2. Germline V gene sequence: CDR1 MNHEY, CDR2 SVGAGI. Trimming took 1 base from V and 2 from J; bases not matched to a gene: 3. The CDR3 is 16 amino acids. CDR3 protein: CASSYLTSGEQETQYF. The CDR3 nucleotides are TGTGCCAGCAGTTACTTGACTAGCGGGGAACAAGAGACCCAGTACTTC.

This clone appeared a few times. As DNA, the CDR3 is TGTGCCAGCAGCTACACGGACAGGTACTACGAGCAGTACTTC. This sequence encodes CASSYTDRYYEQYF. This sequence joins TRBV28 and TRBJ2-7, with 7 bases identical to TRBD1. Trimming cost V 6 bases and J 3 bases; bases outside gene matches: 8. Looked up from germline, CDR1 is MDHEN and CDR2 is SYDVKM. The CDR3 extends over 14 amino acids. Drawing the rest from reference TRBV28 and TRBJ2-7, the complete variable domain is DVKVTQSSRYLVKRTGEKVFLECVQDMDHENMFWYRQDPGLGLRLIYFSYDVKMKEKGDIPEGYSVSREKKERFSLILESASTNQTSMYLCASSYTDRYYEQYFGPGTRLTVT.

A note on this clone: The conserved phenylalanine or tryptophan is not found at the CDR3 terminus, so this likely reflects a read error. This chain joins TRBV2 and TRBJ1-1; maybe TRBD1 (5 bases). CDR1 is SNHLY and CDR2 is FYNNEI in the germline V gene. The V end was cut by 5 bases, the J end by 1 base, with 11 bases between. The CDR3 extends over 14 amino acids. Here the CDR3 reads CASSSLTANTEAFV. The DNA of the CDR3 is TGTGCCAGCAGTTCTTTGACAGCGAACACTGAAGCTTTCGTT.

V and J are TRBV10-2 and TRBJ2-3; maybe TRBD2 (6 bases). The CDR3 spans 13 residues. From germline, CDR1 is WSHSY and CDR2 SAAADI. Trimming cost V 6 bases and J 5 bases, with 12 bases left between them. In DNA form, the CDR3 reads TGCGCCAGCAGCTCTTGGGGGGTAGATACGCAGTATTTT. Protein product: CASSSWGVDTQYF.

The V and J genes are TRBV7-8 and TRBJ2-3; 8 bases are a match to TRBD2. The V gene end was trimmed by 5 bases and the J gene end by 5 bases; junction bases not matched to a gene: 6. Per the germline V gene, CDR1 is SGHVS and CDR2 is FQNEAQ. This CDR3 is 14 amino acids long. CDR3 in amino acids: CASSRTSWGDTQYF. The CDR3 DNA follows: TGTGCCAGCAGCCGGACTAGCTGGGGAGATACGCAGTATTTT. Full variable domain (outside the CDR3, taken from reference TRBV7-8 and TRBJ2-3): GAGVSQSPRYKVAKRGQDVALRCDPISGHVSLFWYQQALGQGPEFLTYFQNEAQLDKSGLPSDRFFAERPEGSVSTLKIQRTQQEDSAVYLCASSRTSWGDTQYFGPGTRLTVL.

The V gene is TRBV11-1, the J gene TRBJ2-5; D might be TRBD2 (6 bases). The length of the CDR3 is 14 residues. Deletions cut 3 bases from V and 11 bases from J, with 19 bases between. Germline CDR1 reads SGHAT; CDR2 reads FQDESV (reference sequence). The CDR3 sequence is CASSLSGQAREQYF. In nucleotides, the CDR3 is TGTGCCAGCAGCTTGTCCGGGCAGGCACGGGAGCAGTACTTC.

There are a few counts of this clone. The chain joins TRBV4-3 to TRBJ2-2, with 8 bases identical to TRBD1. CDR1 is LGHNA, CDR2 YSLEER, per germline. V lost 1 base and J lost 7; bases outside the gene matches: 11. The CDR3 runs 17 residues. CDR3: CASSQGPGQGANGELFF. CDR3 sequence (DNA): TGCGCCAGCAGCCAAGGCCCGGGCCAGGGGGCGAACGGGGAGCTGTTTTTT.

The CDR3 is CASSISQATDTQYF. The CDR3, as DNA: TGTGCCAGTAGTATCTCCCAGGCGACAGATACGCAGTATTTT. The V and J genes are TRBV19 and TRBJ2-3, with no clear D. Germline CDR1 and CDR2: LNHDA and SQIVND (reference sequence). The CDR3 runs 14 residues. The V and J ends lost 3 bases and 3 bases respectively, with 10 bases between them.

This clone was observed a handful of times. J is TRBJ1-1 and V is TRBV6-1, with D tentatively TRBD1 (6 bases). The V gene's germline CDR1 is MNHNS and CDR2 SASEGT. CDR3 length equals 16 residues. V was trimmed by 4 bases and J by 1 base, leaving 16 bases between them. In DNA form, the CDR3 reads TGTGCCAGCAGTGTCCACTCCTCAGGGGCGAACACTGAAGCTTTCTTT. Encoded protein: CASSVHSSGANTEAFF.

This clone turned up a few times. V and J are TRBV18 and TRBJ2-5, with D uncertain. Germline V gives CDR1 KGHSH, CDR2 LQKENI. V lost 2 bases and J 5 bases, leaving 12 bases between the germline ends. The CDR3 totals 14 residues. The CDR3: CASSPSTGYETQYF. The CDR3 nucleotides read TGTGCCAGCTCACCATCGACGGGTTACGAGACCCAGTACTTC.

The CDR3 spells CADLPPGGQGLELFF. In DNA form, the CDR3 reads TGTGCCGATTTACCCCCGGGTGGACAAGGATTGGAGCTGTTTTTT. The chain joins TRBV6-1 to TRBJ2-2; tentatively, D is TRBD1 (5 bases). Trimming took 11 bases from V and 10 from J, leaving 26 bases between them. Germline assignment: CDR1 MNHNS and CDR2 SASEGT. The CDR3 runs to 15 residues.

This clone has only a few counts. The V call is TRBV28, the J call TRBJ2-3; tentative D call: TRBD1 (6 bases). V dropped 4 bases and J dropped 5 bases, with 19 bases sitting between them. CDR1 and CDR2 from the germline V gene are MDHEN and SYDVKM. The CDR3 length is 16 residues. The CDR3 is CASSSQSAGALDTQYF. CDR3 DNA sequence: TGTGCCAGCAGTTCCCAATCCGCAGGGGCGTTAGATACGCAGTATTTT.

The chain links TRBV28 to TRBJ2-5; TRBD2 might be the D (5 bases). This CDR3 comprises 14 residues. The V end lost 6 bases, the J end lost 5 bases, and 16 bases lay between the germline ends. CDR1 and CDR2 (germline): MDHEN, SYDVKM. The CDR3 nucleotides are TGTGCCAGCAGCATCGGACGACCGGGGGAGACCCAGTACTTC. Its protein is CASSIGRPGETQYF.

This chain joins TRBV5-1 and TRBJ2-2; no firm D call. This CDR3 contains 15 residues. Germline lookup yields CDR1 SGHRS and CDR2 YFSETQ. V was pared by 1 base and J by 1 base, with 8 bases between. The CDR3 reads CASSLSAGNTGELFF. CDR3 DNA sequence: TGCGCCAGCAGCTTGAGTGCCGGGAACACCGGGGAGCTGTTTTTT.

This clone was detected a few times. V is TRBV19 and J is TRBJ2-2, with 8 positions matching TRBD1. Germline CDR1 is LNHDA and CDR2 is SQIVND (reference sequence). This CDR3 has 14 amino acids. Trimming removed 3 bases from V and 6 bases from J; junction bases left unmatched: 3. The CDR3 is CASSIQGASGELFF. The DNA of the CDR3 is TGTGCCAGTAGTATCCAGGGGGCTTCCGGGGAGCTGTTTTTT.

The CDR3 DNA follows: TGCGCCAGCAGGGGACTAGCGGGGGGGAAAACCTACAATGAGCAGTTCTTC. Its protein is CASRGLAGGKTYNEQFF. The chain has TRBV10-2 and TRBJ2-1; 16 positions agree with TRBD2. Per the germline V gene, CDR1 is WSHSY and CDR2 is SAAADI. Trimming at V came to 6 bases and at J to 2 bases, leaving 4 bases not matched to a gene. CDR3 length: 17 residues.

The genes are TRBV30 and TRBJ1-2; D call uncertain. The V end was cut by 0 bases, the J end by 2 bases, with 10 bases between. CDR1 is GTSNPN and CDR2 is SVGIG in the germline V gene (reference sequence). This CDR3 region has 14 residues. The DNA of the CDR3 is TGTGCCTGGAGTGTAGCGGCCCAGAACTATGGCTACACCTTC. Its translation: CAWSVAAQNYGYTF.

This clone was recorded a few times. The chain employs TRBV19 and TRBJ2-3, with 8 positions matching TRBD2. Trimming at V came to 3 bases and at J to 0 bases, leaving 5 bases not matched to a gene. This CDR3 has 16 amino acids. Germline values: CDR1 LNHDA, CDR2 SQIVND (reference sequence). CDR3 residues: CASSISGTYSTDTQYF. In nucleotides, the CDR3 is TGTGCCAGTAGTATTAGCGGGACATATAGCACAGATACGCAGTATTTT. Full variable domain (remainder filled in from reference TRBV19 and TRBJ2-3): DGGITQSPKYLFRKEGQNVTLSCEQNLNHDAMYWYRQDPGQGLRLIYYSQIVNDFQKGDIAEGYSVSREKKESFPLTVTSAQKNPTAFYLCASSISGTYSTDTQYFGPGTRLTVL.

In this sample, this clone turned up a few times. This chain links TRBV6-4 with TRBJ2-2; D not resolved. The CDR3 covers 13 residues. Trimming removed 2 bases at V and 4 bases at J, with 5 bases between. CDR1 MRHNA and CDR2 SNTAGT come from the germline V gene. DNA for the CDR3: TGTGCCAGCAGTGACCGGAGCACCGGGGAGCTGTTTTTT. Translated: CASSDRSTGELFF.

This clone occurred a few times. The junction does not match germline at one end; this may be a read error. The CDR3 bases are TGTGCCAGCACTGACAGGGCCACGGACAGGGGAACGGCAAACTCCTACAATGAGCAGTTCTTC. Translating gives CASTDRATDRGTANSYNEQFF. The genes are TRBV6-4 and TRBJ2-1, with 9 bases that match TRBD1. The germline gives CDR1 MRHNA, CDR2 SNTAGT. The CDR3 has 21 amino acids.